This T cell receptor (beta chain) was profiled in a study of CD8+ T cells in alopecia areata. As for the study in general: Dosing with tofacitinib proceeded for 6 to 18 months, followed by 6 months off drug.

Germline lookup yields CDR1 SQVTM and CDR2 ANQGSEA. The length of the CDR3 is 11 residues. Trimming left V 5 bases short and J 5 bases short, with 9 bases between. As to treatment: oral pan-JAK inhibitor, 5-10 mg twice daily. The investigators collected lesional scalp punch biopsies and peripheral blood from alopecia areata patients. Whole-study findings and limits: Sequences from scalp samples also cover resident alphabeta T cells of normal skin. In patients, TCRs were shared less clearly than in mice, and HLA may possibly be involved.

This clone appeared a few times. Its antigen is unknown. In each case, RNA was isolated and then reverse transcribed into cDNA as the sequencing template. Clones were sequenced by immunoSEQ multiplex PCR, and TCRdb holds only the in-frame ones, with some missing. The data show some 200,000 clones, with about 40% seen just once and 2.6% held by the top ten. The chain links TRBV29-1 to TRBJ1-2; no clear D. This sequence was found in a human donor with alopecia areata. The sequencing here drew on CD4+ T cells sorted from blood, taken around week 36, from a patient treated with tofacitinib. The CDR3 DNA follows: TGCAGCGTTTTAGGGTCGTATGGCTACACCTTC. Its translation: CSVLGSYGYTF.